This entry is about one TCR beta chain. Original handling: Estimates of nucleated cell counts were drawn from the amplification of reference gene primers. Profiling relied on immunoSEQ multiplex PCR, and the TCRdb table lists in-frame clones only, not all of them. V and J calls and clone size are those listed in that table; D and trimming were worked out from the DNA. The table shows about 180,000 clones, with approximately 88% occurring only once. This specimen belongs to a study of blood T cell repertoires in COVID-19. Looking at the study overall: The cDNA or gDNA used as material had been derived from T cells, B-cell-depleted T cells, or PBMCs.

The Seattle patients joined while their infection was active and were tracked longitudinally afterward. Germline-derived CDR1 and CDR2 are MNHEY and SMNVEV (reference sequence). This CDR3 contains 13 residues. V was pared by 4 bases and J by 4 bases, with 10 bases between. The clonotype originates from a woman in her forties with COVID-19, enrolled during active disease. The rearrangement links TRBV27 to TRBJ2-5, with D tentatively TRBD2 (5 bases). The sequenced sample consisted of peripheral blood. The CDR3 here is CASSSRGIETQYF. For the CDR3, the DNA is TGTGCCAGCAGTTCACGGGGAATAGAGACCCAGTACTTC.